The 31 T cell receptor beta chains below were found in one sample sequenced in a study of post-analysis software for immune sequencing data. TCR beta libraries were prepared from cDNA with unique molecular identifiers. TCRdb itself ran the PCR reads through MiXCR, one entry per CDR3 protein. The sample records over 150,000 distinct CDR3 sequences, about 34% being singletons. Sequences were derived from blood, sampled after autologous hematopoietic stem cell transplantation. These receptors were obtained from a girl aged 10 to 17 with multiple sclerosis.

About this clonotype: One end of the junction is discordant with germline, which a read error may explain. The chain joins TRBV3-1 to TRBJ2-7; D uncertain. CDR3 length equals 15 residues. From germline, CDR1 is LGHDT and CDR2 YNNKEL (reference sequence). The CDR3 DNA reads as TGTGACAGCAGCCAAGACGGCTATTGGTCCTACGAGCAGTACTTC. Its translation is CDSSQDGYWSYEQYF.

In this sample, this clonotype turned up a few times. The chain recombines TRBV6-5 with TRBJ2-3, with 9 bases fitting TRBD1. Trimming at V came to 6 bases and at J to 4 bases, leaving 11 bases not matched to a gene. The CDR3 runs to 16 residues. Germline assignment: CDR1 MNHEY and CDR2 SVGAGI. CDR3 sequence reads: CASRPWDRESADTQYF. The CDR3 nucleotides read TGTGCCAGCAGACCCTGGGACAGGGAAAGCGCAGATACGCAGTATTTT.

This chain connects TRBV20-1 to TRBJ2-1, with TRBD1 matching 9 bases. Germline assignment: CDR1 DFQATT and CDR2 SNEGSKA (reference sequence). J was trimmed by 6 bases and V by 3 bases; bases with no gene match: 6. CDR3 size: 14 residues. CDR3 coding DNA: TGCAGTGCTAGGGACAGGGGAAGGGTCAATGAGCAGTTCTTC. Amino acid sequence: CSARDRGRVNEQFF.

In its sample, this clonotype was seen many times. This may be a read error: a much more frequent sequence differs by one nucleotide. The rearrangement uses TRBV5-1 and TRBJ2-7, with no clear D. The CDR3 length is 15 residues. The germline CDR1 and CDR2 sequences are SGHRS and YFSETQ. Trimming removed 0 bases from V and 4 bases from J, with 14 bases in between. The CDR3 DNA sequence: TGCGCCAGCAGCTTGGGTCGGACCGGGCCATACGAGCAGTACTTC. Translation: CASSLGRTGPYEQYF.

The chain joins TRBV5-1 to TRBJ2-1; TRBD2 matches 11 bases. Germline CDR1 is SGHRS and CDR2 is YFSETQ. Germline trimming cut 3 bases from V and 3 bases from J; bases unmatched to any gene: 14. There are 19 residues in the CDR3. The CDR3 bases are TGCGCCAGCAGCTCAGCCCGTTGGGCTAGCGGGAGGCACTACAATGAGCAGTTCTTC. Amino acid sequence: CASSSARWASGRHYNEQFF.

The gene calls are TRBV2 and TRBJ2-3; TRBD2 matches at 9 bases. V lost 1 base and J lost 2; bases outside the gene matches: 4. Germline CDR1 SNHLY, CDR2 FYNNEI. The CDR3 runs to 16 residues. The CDR3 DNA reads TGTGCCAGCAGTGAAGTGGTAGCGGGAGACACAGATACGCAGTATTTT. Residues: CASSEVVAGDTDTQYF. Complete variable domain (other parts from reference TRBV2 and TRBJ2-3): EPEVTQTPSHQVTQMGQEVILRCVPISNHLYFYWYRQILGQKVEFLVSFYNNEISEKSEIFDDQFSVERPDGSNFTLKIRSTKLEDSAMYFCASSEVVAGDTDTQYFGPGTRLTVL.

The chain is built from TRBV5-1 and TRBJ2-5; TRBD2 matches at 9 bases. V lost 4 bases, J lost 11 bases, and 9 bases stayed unmatched. CDR3 length: 13 amino acids. Germline assignment: CDR1 SGHRS and CDR2 YFSETQ. Written as DNA, the CDR3 is TGCGCCAGCAGCGTGACTAGCGGCATGGCTCAGTACTTC. Protein sequence: CASSVTSGMAQYF.

The chain combines TRBV28 with TRBJ2-7; perhaps TRBD1 as D (6 bases). The CDR3 extends over 17 amino acids. CDR1 and CDR2 from the germline V gene are MDHEN and SYDVKM. With 2 bases removed from V and 3 bases from J, the gap between germline ends came to 20 bases. The CDR3 DNA is TGTGCCAGCAGTTTAGCCGATCGTAAGGACAGCCACTACGAGCAGTACTTC. As protein: CASSLADRKDSHYEQYF.

This clonotype was seen once. The chain uses TRBV29-1 and TRBJ1-1; D is possibly TRBD1 (6 bases). CDR1 is SQVTM, CDR2 ANQGSEA, per germline. This CDR3 has 14 residues. V shed 4 bases and J shed 0 bases, with 12 bases lying between them. The CDR3 loop reads CSVGQGLLNTEAFF. In DNA form, the CDR3 reads TGCAGCGTTGGTCAGGGGCTATTGAACACTGAAGCTTTCTTT.

The chain has TRBV6-5 and TRBJ2-3; 9 bases fit TRBD2. V dropped 0 bases and J dropped 8; count of bases not matched to a gene: 18. CDR1 is MNHEY, CDR2 SVGAGI, per germline. The CDR3 totals 19 residues. CDR3 in amino acids: CASSYSYPTSGPSGATQYF. The CDR3 bases are TGTGCCAGCAGTTACTCCTACCCGACGAGCGGTCCTAGCGGGGCTACGCAGTATTTT.

The rearrangement joins TRBV11-3 to TRBJ2-1; tentatively, D is TRBD1 (6 bases). V lost 4 bases, J lost 4 bases, and 17 bases lay in between. CDR1 is SGHNT and CDR2 is YENEEA in the germline V gene. The CDR3 is made up of 16 amino acids. The CDR3 DNA reads TGTGCCAGCAGCTCAGGGGTGTGGGAGAGTTACAATGAGCAGTTCTTC. Translating gives CASSSGVWESYNEQFF.

This clonotype was observed a handful of times. The genes are TRBV11-3 and TRBJ2-5, with TRBD1 identical over 12 bases. Germline V gene lookup returns CDR1 SGHNT and CDR2 YENEEA. The CDR3 extends over 15 amino acids. The V and J ends lost 5 bases and 5 bases, in that order; junction bases with no gene match: 6. This chain's CDR3 is CASSRGTGGVETQYF. CDR3 sequence (DNA): TGTGCCAGCAGCCGTGGGACAGGGGGCGTGGAGACCCAGTACTTC.

In this sample, this clonotype turned up a few times. The V call is TRBV10-3, the J call TRBJ1-2; TRBD1 matches 7 bases. Germline V gene data show CDR1 as ENHRY and CDR2 as SYGVKD. This CDR3 comprises 14 residues. With V trimmed by 6 bases and J by 4 bases, 8 bases remained unmatched. The CDR3 region has the DNA TGTGCCATCAGCGAGGGGGCAGCAACCTATGGCTACACCTTC. It specifies CAISEGAATYGYTF.

The rearrangement uses TRBV4-2 and TRBJ2-5; D unresolved. The CDR3 has 13 residues. Germline loops: CDR1 LGHNA, CDR2 YNFKEQ. V shed 4 bases and J shed 10 bases, with 16 bases lying between them. CDR3 residues: CASSRVREVNQYF. CDR3 nucleotide sequence: TGTGCCAGCAGCCGCGTTCGAGAAGTGAACCAGTACTTC.

This rearrangement joins TRBV7-8 to TRBJ2-1, with 9 bases fitting TRBD1. CDR3 size: 15 residues. V shed 5 bases and J 9 bases; nucleotides not matched to a gene: 11. Germline loops: CDR1 SGHVS, CDR2 FQNEAQ. CDR3 sequence (DNA): TGTGCCAGCAGCGTAAGAAGCACAGGGGGCACTGAGCAGTTCTTC. It codes for CASSVRSTGGTEQFF.

In DNA, the CDR3 is TGCAGCGCTGGGGAGTGGGGGGAGCAGTTCTTC. It yields the protein CSAGEWGEQFF. The chain employs TRBV29-1 and TRBJ2-1, with D perhaps TRBD1 or TRBD2 (5 bases each). Germline lookup yields CDR1 SQVTM and CDR2 ANQGSEA. The CDR3 extends over 11 amino acids. Trimming shortened V by 7 bases and J by 10 bases, and 14 bases separated the two germline ends.

The sample holds one count of this clonotype. This chain uses TRBV29-1 with TRBJ2-2, with D tentatively TRBD1 (5 bases). Germline CDR1 is SQVTM and CDR2 is ANQGSEA. This CDR3 spans 12 amino acids. The V end was cut by 6 bases, the J end by 2 bases, with 7 bases between. CDR3 protein: CSVTVNTGELFF. In nucleotides, the CDR3 is TGCAGCGTGACAGTCAACACCGGGGAGCTGTTTTTT.

J is TRBJ1-5 and V is TRBV10-1; TRBD1 agrees at 7 bases. The germline gives CDR1 WNHNN, CDR2 SYGVQD (reference sequence). Trimming took 3 bases from V and 0 from J; bases not matched to a gene: 8. The CDR3 is 17 residues long. CDR3 sequence reads: CASSDYPQGDSNQPQHF. CDR3 bases: TGCGCCAGCAGTGATTATCCCCAGGGGGATAGCAATCAGCCCCAGCATTTT.

This chain links TRBV5-6 with TRBJ1-2; no clear D gene. CDR1 and CDR2 from the germline V gene are SGHDT and YYEEEE. V shed 10 bases and J shed 3 bases, with 16 bases lying between them. The CDR3 spans 13 residues. The CDR3: CAATMAGYYGYTF. In nucleotides, the CDR3 is TGTGCCGCCACAATGGCGGGGTACTATGGCTACACCTTC. Based on the CDR3 plus reference TRBV5-6 and TRBJ1-2, the full variable domain is DAGVTQSPTHLIKTRGQQVTLRCSPKSGHDTVSWYQQALGQGPQFIFQYYEEEERQRGNFPDRFSGHQFPNYSSELNVNALLLGDSALYLCAATMAGYYGYTFGSGTRLTVV.

The chain recombines TRBV5-1 with TRBJ2-3; 10 bases fit TRBD1. Germline V gene lookup returns CDR1 SGHRS and CDR2 YFSETQ. The CDR3 contains 16 residues. Germline trimming cut 4 bases from V and 2 bases from J; bases unmatched to any gene: 7. The CDR3 nucleotides read TGCGCCAGCAGCGCCGGACAGGGGGTCACCACAGATACGCAGTATTTT. This gives the protein CASSAGQGVTTDTQYF.

This rearrangement joins TRBV6-2 or TRBV6-3 to TRBJ2-7, with unresolved D. Germline-derived CDR1 and CDR2 are MNHEY and SVGEGT. The CDR3 runs to 17 residues. Trimming shortened V by 0 bases and J by 7 bases, and 22 bases separated the two germline ends. In nucleotides, the CDR3 is TGTGCCAGCAGTTACTCAACCTACGACGACTTCTACAATGAGCAGTACTTC. As protein: CASSYSTYDDFYNEQYF.

The chain has TRBV7-6 and TRBJ2-1; D is possibly TRBD2 (6 bases). Germline lookup yields CDR1 SGHVS and CDR2 FNYEAQ. The ends were cut back, 0 bases at V and 5 bases at J, with 14 bases in the middle. The CDR3 has 16 residues. Here the CDR3 reads CASSLAAGLGHNEQFF. In DNA, the CDR3 is TGTGCCAGCAGCTTAGCGGCGGGGCTAGGACACAATGAGCAGTTCTTC.

This clonotype was counted a few times. The chain is built from TRBV6-6 and TRBJ2-3; the D gene is possibly TRBD2 (6 bases). The CDR3 runs 14 residues. V lost 9 bases and J 2 bases, leaving 15 bases between the germline ends. Per germline, CDR1 MNHNY and CDR2 SVGAGI (reference sequence). CDR3 loop: CASAGWGVTDTQYF. Written as DNA, the CDR3 is TGTGCCAGTGCGGGGTGGGGGGTCACAGATACGCAGTATTTT.

The V gene is TRBV20-1, the J gene TRBJ2-7; TRBD2 matches 10 bases. Germline V CDR1 and CDR2: DFQATT, SNEGSKA (reference sequence). J was trimmed by 3 bases and V by 4 bases; bases with no gene match: 9. There are 15 residues in the CDR3. The CDR3 protein is CSANRPSGRVYEQYF. CDR3 nucleotides: TGCAGTGCTAACAGGCCTAGCGGGAGAGTCTACGAGCAGTACTTC.

The rearrangement joins TRBV6-2 or TRBV6-3 to TRBJ2-4; possibly TRBD2 for D (5 bases). The CDR3 sequence is 14 residues long. Germline V gene data show CDR1 as MNHEY and CDR2 as SVGEGT. Trimming shortened V by 2 bases and J by 6 bases, and 11 bases separated the two germline ends. DNA of the CDR3: TGTGCCAGCAGTTACGGCGGGCTGGTAAACATTCAGTACTTC. Its protein is CASSYGGLVNIQYF.

In its sample, this clonotype was seen a few times. The chain employs TRBV2 and TRBJ2-7, with D unclear. With 2 bases removed from V and 0 bases from J, the gap between germline ends came to 11 bases. The CDR3 length is 15 residues. Germline V CDR1 and CDR2: SNHLY, FYNNEI. The CDR3 bases are TGTGCCAGCAGTGAATGGGAACGGTCCTCCTACGAGCAGTACTTC. Translation gives CASSEWERSSYEQYF.

The chain couples TRBV29-1 to TRBJ2-1; D ambiguous. The CDR3 runs 12 residues. Per germline, CDR1 SQVTM and CDR2 ANQGSEA. Deletions cut 5 bases from V and 0 bases from J, with 5 bases between. The CDR3 sequence: CSVLGSYNEQFF. CDR3 in DNA: TGCAGCGTTCTGGGCTCCTACAATGAGCAGTTCTTC.

V gene TRBV14 combines with J gene TRBJ2-1, with D possibly matching TRBD2 (6 bases). This CDR3 region has 16 residues. CDR1 SGHDN and CDR2 FVKESK come from the germline V gene. V was pared by 3 bases and J by 1 base, with 13 bases between. This CDR3 is CASSQGGRRSYNEQFF. The CDR3 DNA reads as TGTGCCAGCAGCCAGGGGGGTCGGAGATCCTACAATGAGCAGTTCTTC. The full variable domain, in which reference TRBV14 and TRBJ2-1 provide the parts outside the CDR3, is EAGVTQFPSHSVIEKGQTVTLRCDPISGHDNLYWYRRVMGKEIKFLLHFVKESKQDESGMPNNRFLAERTGGTYSTLKVQPAELEDSGVYFCASSQGGRRSYNEQFFGPGTRLTVL.

This clonotype was picked up a small number of times. The chain carries TRBV7-2 and TRBJ2-1; 12 nucleotides align to TRBD2. Unmatched junction bases numbered 12, after V lost 4 bases and J lost 5 bases. The CDR3 sequence is 18 residues long. The germline gives CDR1 SGHTA, CDR2 FQGNSA. The DNA for the CDR3 is TGTGCCAGCAGCTCCCCTAAGGCGGGACTAGCGGGCCACAATGAGCAGTTCTTC. The encoded protein is CASSSPKAGLAGHNEQFF.

V and J are TRBV14 and TRBJ1-1; D unclear. This CDR3 has 16 residues. In germline, CDR1 is SGHDN, CDR2 FVKESK. The V and J ends lost 0 bases and 1 base respectively, with 12 bases between them. Here the CDR3 reads CASSQEVVLPNTEAFF. Written as DNA, the CDR3 is TGTGCCAGCAGCCAAGAGGTGGTCCTACCGAACACTGAAGCTTTCTTT.

In its sample, this clonotype was seen a few times. This sequence joins TRBV18 and TRBJ1-5, with 9 positions matching TRBD1. With V trimmed by 3 bases and J by 2 bases, 5 bases remained unmatched. The CDR3 spans 16 residues. CDR1 and CDR2 (germline): KGHSH, LQKENI. The CDR3 sequence: CASSPSDRGGNQPQHF. CDR3 nucleotide sequence: TGTGCCAGCTCACCCTCGGACAGGGGAGGCAATCAGCCCCAGCATTTT.